These T cell receptor beta chains were read from a single sample in a study of T cells after yellow fever vaccination. TCRdb called the 5' RACE reads again in MiXCR, with one record for every CDR3 protein. The sample consists of some 320,000 distinct CDR3 sequences, approximately 11% of them appearing once. Sequenced material: CD4+ T cells sorted from PBMCs, taken 45 days after the yellow fever booster vaccination. All receptors derive from a young man who received the YFV17D yellow fever vaccine. CDR3s include the opening cysteine and the closing phenylalanine or tryptophan. A D gene is named only where the DNA matches it firmly. Clone size is shown for a subset of rows, as once, few, many or a class of expanded clone.

V: TRBV20-1; size: few; J: TRBJ2-5; D: TRBD2; DNA: TGCAGTGCTAGAGTTTTCGTGGGGGGGGTCTTAGAGACCCAGTACTTC; CDR3: CSARVFVGGVLETQYF
V: TRBV12-3/TRBV12-4; size: many; J: TRBJ2-5; D: -; DNA: TGTGCCAGCAGTTTAAACAGATTAGAGACCCAGTACTTC; CDR3: CASSLNRLETQYF
V: TRBV12-3/TRBV12-4; size: many; J: TRBJ1-1; D: -; DNA: TGTGCCAGCAGTTTACAGTCGAACACTGAAGCTTTCTTT; CDR3: CASSLQSNTEAFF
V: TRBV11-2; size: few; J: TRBJ2-2; D: -; DNA: TGTGCCAGCCGGGGAACAGGGCAAACTTCGAACACCGGGGAGCTGTTTTTT; CDR3: CASRGTGQTSNTGELFF
V: TRBV12-5; size: few; J: TRBJ1-1; D: -; DNA: TGTGCTAGTGGTTTGTTGGGGTCCGCCGGTGAAGCTTTCTTT; CDR3: CASGLLGSAGEAFF
V: TRBV9; size: few; J: TRBJ2-3; D: TRBD2; DNA: TGTGCCAGCAGCTTCCATAGCGGGGGGGCCACAGATACGCAGTATTTT; CDR3: CASSFHSGGATDTQYF
V: TRBV6-2/TRBV6-3; size: -; J: TRBJ2-2; D: -; DNA: TGTGCCAGCAGTTACTCGGTCCTCAACACCGGGGAGCTGTTTTTT; CDR3: CASSYSVLNTGELFF
V: TRBV4-1; size: few; J: TRBJ2-7; D: -; DNA: TGCGCCAGCAGCCAAGGGTTAGGGGGGATCTACGAGCAGTACTTC; CDR3: CASSQGLGGIYEQYF
V: TRBV29-1; size: once; J: TRBJ2-2; D: TRBD1; DNA: TGCAGCGTGGGGACAGGATGGGGTATGGGCGGGGAGCTGTTTTTT; CDR3: CSVGTGWGMGGELFF
V: TRBV11-2; size: few; J: TRBJ1-1; D: -; DNA: TGTGCCAGCATCCGATCGTTCCGTCACACTGAAGCTTTCTTT; CDR3: CASIRSFRHTEAFF
V: TRBV29-1; size: -; J: TRBJ2-5; D: TRBD2; DNA: TGCGGAGCGGGGAAACAAGAGACCCAGTACTTC; CDR3: CGAGKQETQYF
V: TRBV7-2; size: many; J: TRBJ2-3; D: -; DNA: TGTGCCAGCAGCTTTTACACAGATACGCAGTATTTT; CDR3: CASSFYTDTQYF
V: TRBV30; size: -; J: TRBJ1-6; D: TRBD1; DNA: TGTGCCTGGACAACCGGGACAGCCTATAATTCACCCCTCCACTTT; CDR3: CAWTTGTAYNSPLHF
V: TRBV5-6; size: few; J: TRBJ2-5; D: TRBD1; DNA: TGTGCCAGCAGCTTGGTGGACAGGGGACAAGAGACCCAGTACTTC; CDR3: CASSLVDRGQETQYF
V: TRBV12-3/TRBV12-4; size: many; J: TRBJ2-3; D: TRBD2; DNA: TGTGCCAGCAGACGGGCCAGCGGGGGGGCCAGCGCAGATACGCAGTATTTT; CDR3: CASRRASGGASADTQYF
V: TRBV19; size: -; J: TRBJ1-1; D: -; DNA: TGTGCCAGTAGTTGGGGTAGAGGGACTGAAGCTTTCTTT; CDR3: CASSWGRGTEAFF
V: TRBV9; size: few; J: TRBJ2-3; D: -; DNA: TGTGCCAGCAGCGTACGGCGCGGGGTAGATACGCAGTATTTT; CDR3: CASSVRRGVDTQYF
V: TRBV7-2; size: few; J: TRBJ1-2; D: TRBD1; DNA: TGTGCCAGCAGCCGTTCGGGACAGATCTATGGCTACACCTTC; CDR3: CASSRSGQIYGYTF
V: TRBV24-1; size: -; J: TRBJ2-5; D: -; DNA: TGTGCCACCAGTGACTCCACAAATCAAGAGACCCAGTACTTC; CDR3: CATSDSTNQETQYF
V: TRBV6-5; size: -; J: TRBJ2-7; D: -; DNA: TGTGCCAGCAGTTACTCGGCCAGATACTACGAGCAGTACTTC; CDR3: CASSYSARYYEQYF
V: TRBV3-1; size: -; J: TRBJ2-4; D: -; DNA: TGTGCCAGCAGCCCGCAGGAAAACATTCAGTACTTC; CDR3: CASSPQENIQYF
V: TRBV4-1; size: -; J: TRBJ2-2; D: -; DNA: TGCGCCAGCAGAGGATTCGGGACGACTCGACCCGGGGAGCTGTTTTTT; CDR3: CASRGFGTTRPGELFF
V: TRBV28; size: few; J: TRBJ1-5; D: -; DNA: TGTGCCAGCGTAGGGCATCCCTATCAGCCCCAGCATTTT; CDR3: CASVGHPYQPQHF
V: TRBV27; size: -; J: TRBJ2-1; D: -; DNA: TGTGCCAGCAGTCCGCCTAGGGACCGCATCTCCTACAATGAGCAGTTCTTC; CDR3: CASSPPRDRISYNEQFF
V: TRBV12-3/TRBV12-4; size: many; J: TRBJ1-5; D: TRBD1; DNA: TGTGCCAGCATCGGGACAGGGAGGAATCAGCCCCAGCATTTT; CDR3: CASIGTGRNQPQHF
V: TRBV10-3; size: many; J: TRBJ2-5; D: -; DNA: TGTGCCATCAGTAGTCAAGAGACCCAGTACTTC; CDR3: CAISSQETQYF
V: TRBV12-3/TRBV12-4; size: many; J: TRBJ1-2; D: TRBD1; DNA: TGTGCCAGTCGTACCGGGACAGGGGGCCCCGTGGGCTATGGCTACACCTTC; CDR3: CASRTGTGGPVGYGYTF
V: TRBV11-2; size: many; J: TRBJ2-5; D: -; DNA: TGTGCCAGCAGCTCCAGCCCAAGGAGCCCCCAGTACTTC; CDR3: CASSSSPRSPQYF
V: TRBV30; size: -; J: TRBJ1-5; D: -; DNA: TGTGCCTGGAGTGTAGTCGGTAGGGGCAATCAGCCCCAGCATTTT; CDR3: CAWSVVGRGNQPQHF
V: TRBV7-3; size: many; J: TRBJ2-1; D: TRBD2; DNA: TGTGCCAGCAGCGATCCCGCAGGCGGGGGCTCCTACAATGAGCAGTTCTTC; CDR3: CASSDPAGGGSYNEQFF
V: TRBV29-1; size: many; J: TRBJ2-1; D: TRBD2; DNA: TGCAGCGCTTTAGCGGGGGGGTCTTACAATGAGCAGTTCTTC; CDR3: CSALAGGSYNEQFF
V: TRBV15; size: many; J: TRBJ1-2; D: TRBD1; DNA: TGTGCCACCAGCAGAGGACAGGGAGGACCGTGGACCTTC; CDR3: CATSRGQGGPWTF
V: TRBV7-2; size: -; J: TRBJ2-1; D: -; DNA: TGTGCCAGCAGCCCCTGGGGTGAGCAGTTCTTC; CDR3: CASSPWGEQFF
V: TRBV5-1; size: many; J: TRBJ1-2; D: -; DNA: TGCGCCAGCAGCCCGGACGGACAGTGGAACTATGGCTACACCTTC; CDR3: CASSPDGQWNYGYTF
V: TRBV29-1; size: few; J: TRBJ2-5; D: -; DNA: TGCAGCGCTTACTACAGGGAACTGGAGACCCAGTACTTC; CDR3: CSAYYRELETQYF
V: TRBV4-3; size: -; J: TRBJ2-2; D: -; DNA: TGCGCCAGCAGCCATGGAAAAGGCTCCGGGGAGCTGTTTTTT; CDR3: CASSHGKGSGELFF
V: TRBV15; size: -; J: TRBJ2-3; D: -; DNA: TGTGCCACCAGCAGAGATTATAATCCCGGCACAGATACGCAGTATTTT; CDR3: CATSRDYNPGTDTQYF
V: TRBV5-1; size: once; J: TRBJ2-7; D: -; DNA: TGCGCCAGCAGCAGGGGACTCCGGTCCGACGAGCAGTACTTC; CDR3: CASSRGLRSDEQYF
V: TRBV20-1; size: few; J: TRBJ2-4; D: -; DNA: TGCAGTGCTAGAGAGTCAACCAAAAACATTCAGTACTTC; CDR3: CSARESTKNIQYF
V: TRBV2; size: few; J: TRBJ2-7; D: -; DNA: TGTGCCAGCAGTCTGGGACTCTGGGAGCAGTACTTC; CDR3: CASSLGLWEQYF
V: TRBV18; size: -; J: TRBJ1-1; D: -; DNA: TGTGCCAGCTCACCACCGGGGAGGACTGGGAACACTGAAGCTTTCTTT; CDR3: CASSPPGRTGNTEAFF
V: TRBV7-2; size: -; J: TRBJ2-5; D: TRBD2; DNA: TGTGCCAGCAGCCTGAGAATGACTAGCGGGGGGGCCGGGAAGACCCAGTACTTC; CDR3: CASSLRMTSGGAGKTQYF
V: TRBV7-9; size: many; J: TRBJ2-1; D: -; DNA: TGTGCCAGCGGGGGGTACAATGAGCAGTTCTTC; CDR3: CASGGYNEQFF
V: TRBV29-1; size: -; J: TRBJ2-2; D: TRBD1; DNA: TGCAGCGTCCGGACAGGGTGGGGCGGGGAGCTGTTTTTT; CDR3: CSVRTGWGGELFF
V: TRBV7-8; size: -; J: TRBJ1-4; D: -; DNA: TGTGCCAGCAGCTTAGCTTCCCGGAAGAGTGAAAAACTGTTTTTT; CDR3: CASSLASRKSEKLFF
V: TRBV12-3/TRBV12-4; size: once; J: TRBJ1-1; D: -; DNA: TGTGCCAGCAGTTTAGGCAATGTGAACACTGAAGCTTTCTTT; CDR3: CASSLGNVNTEAFF
V: TRBV6-6; size: many; J: TRBJ2-5; D: -; DNA: TGTGCCAGCAGTTCCGGGGAAGAGACCCAGTACTTC; CDR3: CASSSGEETQYF
V: TRBV4-1; size: few; J: TRBJ1-1; D: -; DNA: TGCGCCAGCAGCCTTCGGGGGGGGGCGGACACTGAAGCTTTCTTT; CDR3: CASSLRGGADTEAFF
V: TRBV11-2; size: few; J: TRBJ2-3; D: TRBD2; DNA: TGTGCCAGCAGCAAACTAGCGGGGGGGCCGCGTACAGATACGCAGTATTTT; CDR3: CASSKLAGGPRTDTQYF
V: TRBV18; size: many; J: TRBJ2-1; D: TRBD1; DNA: TGTGCCAGCCAAACTCAACCGGGACAGGCGATCCCGGGGCAGTTCTTC; CDR3: CASQTQPGQAIPGQFF
V: TRBV5-6; size: -; J: TRBJ1-3; D: -; DNA: TGTGCCAGCAGCCCGTGGGACTCTTCGAGGGGGAACACCATATATTTT; CDR3: CASSPWDSSRGNTIYF
V: TRBV6-5; size: -; J: TRBJ1-2; D: -; DNA: TGTGCCAGCAGTTACTCGCGGGGACTCAACTATGGCTACACCTTC; CDR3: CASSYSRGLNYGYTF
V: TRBV7-2; size: few; J: TRBJ2-4; D: -; DNA: TGTGCCAGCAGCCCCGCAGAGGGACTGAACATTCAGTACTTC; CDR3: CASSPAEGLNIQYF